The sequence of this T cell receptor (beta chain) was determined in a study of response to subunit inactivated influenza vaccine (dated by TCRdb to 2017 to 2018). Context from the whole study: Deep quantitative T cell receptor repertoire profiling was used in the study to track responses to a trivalent subunit inactivated influenza vaccine.

This clonotype was counted between two and nine times. Its antigen remains undetermined. No base qualities exist here, and no much larger clone lies one base off it. Library creation used RT-PCR. This sample was sequenced with an Illumina HiSeq 2500. Starting from the raw public reads, TCRdb applied fastp trimming at Q25, assembled clones with MiXCR and retained in-frame beta chains. Every CDR3 protein is listed once, alongside the most common genes and DNA of its rows. This sample lists 750,000 to 850,000 distinct CDR3 sequences; around 20% were detected once. The top ten clonotypes cover 9.5% to 13% of the sample. V was cut back by 3 bases and J by 6 bases, leaving a gap of 9 bases between them. The germline V gene (reference sequence) gives CDR1 as DFQATT and CDR2 as SNEGSKA. The CDR3 runs 11 amino acids, cysteine and phenylalanine included. Only the CDR3 portion is preserved as DNA: 33 bases, with reading frame beginning at the first base.

Overall results and qualifications from the work: It was suggested by the authors that each seasonal influenza vaccination may recruit only a limited number of new T cells.

This chain is built from TRBV20-1 and TRBJ2-7, with the D gene too uncertain to name. The sample was PBMCs from blood, taken approximately 5 days after vaccination. This receptor was identified in a man aged 45-65 years who received an inactivated influenza vaccine. Donor details come from another sample of the same person, matched by shared clones. The DNA is as follows: TGCAGTGCTAGGGCCCTTGGCGAGCAGTACTTC. This is translated as CSARALGEQYF.